Here is one T cell receptor beta chain with its context. The record originates from a study of cytomegalovirus exposure and HLA in healthy donors. A multiplex PCR was run with 60 Vbeta primers and 13 Jbeta primers. TCRdb's table, derived via immunoSEQ multiplex PCR, lists solely in-frame clones and lacks some. In total, the table holds about 130,000 clones. Trimming removed 0 bases from V and 5 bases from J, with 8 bases in between. Germline CDR1 reads KGHSY; CDR2 reads FQNENV. The CDR3 has 14 amino acids. The rearrangement uses TRBV16 and TRBJ1-5; the D gene is possibly TRBD1 (5 bases). Source material: PBMCs. The clonotype was recovered from a woman between 35 and 50 years old in good health and CMV-seropositive. The CDR3 bases are TGTGCCAGCAGCCAATCGATAGGGGATCAGCCCCAGCATTTT. Its protein is CASSQSIGDQPQHF.